This TCR beta chain is drawn from a study of T cell responses to AZD1222 COVID-19 vaccine. Study-level results: Donors were mostly white British, more females; clonal diversity possibly underestimated. After two AZD1222 doses, spike-specific TCR breadth and depth rose versus day 0. Dominant CD4 TCR responses targeted spike regions 160-218 and 743-854.

CDR1 is MNHEY, CDR2 SMNVEV, per germline (reference sequence). After removal of 5 bases from V and 4 bases from J, the junction contained 9 bases not matched to a gene. The CDR3 runs to 15 residues. This clone was seen only a few times. Its antigen remains unidentified. Only in-frame clones appear in the TCRdb table, and some are missing; sequencing was by immunoSEQ multiplex PCR. The sample gives 150,000 to 200,000 clones, 91% of which show up once; less than 2.5% is in the top ten. The clonotype originates from an adult in good health. The chain couples TRBV27 to TRBJ2-7, with 9 bases that match TRBD1. This specimen consisted of peripheral blood, obtained on day 0 of AZD1222 vaccination. The CDR3 loop reads CASSVTQGALYEQYF. As DNA, the CDR3 is TGTGCCAGCAGTGTAACACAGGGGGCGCTTTACGAGCAGTACTTC.